These 18 T cell receptor beta chains were sequenced from one sample in a study of cytomegalovirus exposure and HLA in healthy donors (TCRdb year 2017). The protocol used for the library was the immunoSEQ multiplex PCR assay. For the multiplex PCR, a mixture combining 60 forward primers for TCR Vbeta segments and 13 reverse primers for TCR Jbeta segments was used. In TCRdb, the immuneACCESS table is reduced to in-frame sequences with V and J assigned. These tables do not hold every clone; where another copy was compared, an unresolved V gene accounts for under half, and the others remain unexplained. For this sample the table gives approximately 190,000 clones, of which around 83% were detected only once. Approximately 0.74% of the sample lies in the top ten. Sequencing was done on a sample of PBMCs. The receptors stem from a woman aged 18 to 35 in good health and CMV-seronegative.

The chain carries TRBV19 and TRBJ1-5; TRBD1 matches 8 bases. The CDR3 has 12 amino acids. V lost 7 bases, J lost 7 bases, and 3 bases stayed unmatched. Per the germline V gene, CDR1 is LNHDA and CDR2 is SQIVND (reference sequence). The CDR3: CASKGQEQPQHF. The CDR3 nucleotides are TGTGCCAGTAAGGGACAGGAACAGCCCCAGCATTTT.

The chain carries TRBV5-1 and TRBJ1-1, with D perhaps TRBD1 (5 bases). The CDR3 length is 13 residues. V lost 2 bases to trimming and J lost 1 base, with 6 bases between them. Germline V CDR1 and CDR2: SGHRS, YFSETQ. The CDR3, as DNA: TGCGCCAGCAGCTTCCAGGGGAACACTGAAGCTTTCTTT. This sequence encodes CASSFQGNTEAFF.

As DNA, the CDR3 is TGCAGCGTCCCCCAGGGGGGCCCAGATACGCAGTATTTT. This gives the protein CSVPQGGPDTQYF. The J gene is TRBJ2-3, the V gene TRBV29-1; possible D gene TRBD1, 7 bases. The CDR3 is made up of 13 amino acids. V was shortened by 6 bases and J by 4 bases, with 14 bases between the two germline ends. Germline V CDR1 and CDR2: SQVTM, ANQGSEA.

The rearrangement uses TRBV6-5 and TRBJ2-1, with TRBD2 matching 13 bases. Germline V gene data show CDR1 as MNHEY and CDR2 as SVGAGI. CDR3 length equals 15 residues. The ends lost 6 bases at V and 9 bases at J; junction bases unmatched: 8. CDR3 region: CASRYRTSGGSEQFF. DNA of the CDR3: TGTGCCAGCAGATACCGGACTAGCGGGGGCTCTGAGCAGTTCTTC.

The chain is built from TRBV4-2 and TRBJ2-1; 7 positions agree with TRBD2. CDR1 LGHNA and CDR2 YNFKEQ come from the germline V gene. With V trimmed by 4 bases and J by 3 bases, 6 bases remained unmatched. The CDR3 sequence is 15 residues long. This chain's CDR3 is CASSPTASGYNEQFF. In DNA, the CDR3 is TGTGCCAGCAGCCCGACGGCTAGCGGCTACAATGAGCAGTTCTTC.

This chain joins TRBV5-1 and TRBJ1-1, with 7 bases aligning to TRBD1. This CDR3 region has 14 residues. Losses at the gene ends were 4 bases for V and 1 base for J; bases not matched to a gene: 4. The germline gives CDR1 SGHRS, CDR2 YFSETQ. The DNA for the CDR3 is TGCGCCAGCAGCCAGGGGGGTGGGAACACTGAAGCTTTCTTT. It translates to CASSQGGGNTEAFF. Looking up the rest from reference TRBV5-1 and TRBJ1-1 gives the full variable domain: KAGVTQTPRYLIKTRGQQVTLSCSPISGHRSVSWYQQTPGQGLQFLFEYFSETQRNKGNFPGRFSGRQFSNSRSEMNVSTLELGDSALYLCASSQGGGNTEAFFGQGTRLTVV.

V usage is TRBV29-1 and J usage is TRBJ2-2; D may be TRBD1 (5 bases). The CDR3 loop spans 13 amino acids. V lost 6 bases and J 4 bases, leaving 12 bases between the germline ends. The germline V gene has CDR1 SQVTM and CDR2 ANQGSEA. CDR3 coding DNA: TGCAGCGTCCTCCTAGGGGTCACCGGGGAGCTGTTTTTT. Translating it yields CSVLLGVTGELFF.

The chain uses TRBV18 and TRBJ1-1; 7 bases fit TRBD1. The CDR3 totals 16 residues. Trimming took 3 bases from V and 1 from J; bases not matched to a gene: 8. From germline, CDR1 is KGHSH and CDR2 LQKENI. The DNA for the CDR3 is TGTGCCAGCTCACCGCTTCTGACAGGGCGGAACACTGAAGCTTTCTTT. Its translation: CASSPLLTGRNTEAFF.

The J gene is TRBJ1-2, the V gene TRBV9; 10 bases line up with TRBD1. Trimming removed 3 bases from V and 8 bases from J; junction bases left unmatched: 16. CDR1 and CDR2 (germline): SGDLS, YYNGEE. The CDR3 covers 17 residues. The CDR3 loop is CASSAPRDRGQVRGYTF. The DNA of the CDR3 is TGTGCCAGCAGCGCGCCAAGAGACAGGGGGCAGGTTCGGGGCTACACCTTC.

This chain links TRBV19 with TRBJ1-1, with 11 bases lining up with TRBD1. Germline CDR1 and CDR2: LNHDA and SQIVND (reference sequence). This CDR3 is built from 16 residues. Trimming cost V 7 bases and J 3 bases; bases outside gene matches: 10. The CDR3 region has the DNA TGTGCCAGTACGCCGGGACAGGGGGTACTGGACACTGAAGCTTTCTTT. Translated, it gives CASTPGQGVLDTEAFF.

This rearrangement joins TRBV27 to TRBJ1-3, with a possible D match to TRBD1 (5 bases). Germline loops: CDR1 MNHEY, CDR2 SMNVEV (reference sequence). V lost 2 bases and J lost 7, with 9 bases in between. This CDR3 region has 13 residues. The CDR3 nucleotides are TGTGCCAGCAGTTTACGGGAGGGGAACACCATATATTTT. Amino acids: CASSLREGNTIYF.

The count of this clone is one. The chain recombines TRBV6-1 with TRBJ1-5, with TRBD1 matching 9 bases. J gave up 3 bases and V 6 bases, and 6 bases lay outside the gene matches. This CDR3 has 15 residues. Germline CDR1 reads MNHNS; CDR2 reads SASEGT. CDR3 bases: TGTGCCAGCAGAGGACAGGGGCTCCACAATCAGCCCCAGCATTTT. Translated: CASRGQGLHNQPQHF.

V is TRBV6-1 and J is TRBJ2-7; no clear D gene. V gave up 8 bases and J gave up 5 bases, with 22 bases separating them. This CDR3 has 15 residues. Germline V gene sequence: CDR1 MNHNS, CDR2 SASEGT. The CDR3 sequence is CASGFMQALIHEQYF. The CDR3 DNA follows: TGTGCCAGCGGCTTTATGCAGGCTTTAATCCACGAGCAGTACTTC.

The CDR3 reads CASSQDRGEQFF. DNA of the CDR3: TGTGCCAGCAGCCAAGATAGGGGCGAGCAGTTCTTC. The V and J genes are TRBV4-2 and TRBJ2-1; tentatively, D is TRBD1 (5 bases). The germline V and J ends were trimmed by 0 bases and 10 bases, with 7 bases remaining between them. Germline CDR1 reads LGHNA; CDR2 reads YNFKEQ. The CDR3 contains 12 residues.

In its sample, this clone was seen once. At one end the junction does not follow the germline gene, possibly because of a read error. The sample carries other DNA sequences with the same CDR3. V usage is TRBV4-1 and J usage is TRBJ1-6; no clear D. This CDR3 is 17 amino acids long. Germline CDR1 MGHRA, CDR2 YSYEKL. CDR3 bases: TGCGCCAGCAGCCAAGATCATCTCTTACGAGGTAATTCCCCCCTCCACTTT. Its protein is CASSQDHLLRGNSPLHF.

The chain employs TRBV7-9 and TRBJ2-1; TRBD2 aligns across 9 bases. From germline, CDR1 is SEHNR and CDR2 FQNEAQ (reference sequence). There are 14 residues in the CDR3. V lost 3 bases and J lost 5; bases outside the gene matches: 2. CDR3: CASSLGLANNEQFF. Written as DNA, the CDR3 is TGTGCCAGCAGCTTGGGACTAGCCAACAATGAGCAGTTCTTC.

This chain links TRBV5-3 with TRBJ1-2; tentatively, D is TRBD1 (5 bases). TRBV5-3 counts as an open reading frame of uncertain function. The length of the CDR3 is 16 residues. The V and J ends lost 0 bases and 0 bases respectively, with 12 bases between them. The CDR3 coding sequence is TGTGCCAGAAGCTTGGGGTTTGGCAGGGCTAACTATGGCTACACCTTC. Protein product: CARSLGFGRANYGYTF.

V usage is TRBV9 and J usage is TRBJ2-2, with D possibly being TRBD2 (5 bases). V was clipped by 4 bases and J by 3 bases, with 13 bases between them. The CDR3 extends over 15 amino acids. Germline V lookup: CDR1 SGDLS, CDR2 YYNGEE. CDR3 DNA: TGTGCCAGCAGCCCGGGGAGTCTCGACACCGGGGAGCTGTTTTTT. It yields the protein CASSPGSLDTGELFF.